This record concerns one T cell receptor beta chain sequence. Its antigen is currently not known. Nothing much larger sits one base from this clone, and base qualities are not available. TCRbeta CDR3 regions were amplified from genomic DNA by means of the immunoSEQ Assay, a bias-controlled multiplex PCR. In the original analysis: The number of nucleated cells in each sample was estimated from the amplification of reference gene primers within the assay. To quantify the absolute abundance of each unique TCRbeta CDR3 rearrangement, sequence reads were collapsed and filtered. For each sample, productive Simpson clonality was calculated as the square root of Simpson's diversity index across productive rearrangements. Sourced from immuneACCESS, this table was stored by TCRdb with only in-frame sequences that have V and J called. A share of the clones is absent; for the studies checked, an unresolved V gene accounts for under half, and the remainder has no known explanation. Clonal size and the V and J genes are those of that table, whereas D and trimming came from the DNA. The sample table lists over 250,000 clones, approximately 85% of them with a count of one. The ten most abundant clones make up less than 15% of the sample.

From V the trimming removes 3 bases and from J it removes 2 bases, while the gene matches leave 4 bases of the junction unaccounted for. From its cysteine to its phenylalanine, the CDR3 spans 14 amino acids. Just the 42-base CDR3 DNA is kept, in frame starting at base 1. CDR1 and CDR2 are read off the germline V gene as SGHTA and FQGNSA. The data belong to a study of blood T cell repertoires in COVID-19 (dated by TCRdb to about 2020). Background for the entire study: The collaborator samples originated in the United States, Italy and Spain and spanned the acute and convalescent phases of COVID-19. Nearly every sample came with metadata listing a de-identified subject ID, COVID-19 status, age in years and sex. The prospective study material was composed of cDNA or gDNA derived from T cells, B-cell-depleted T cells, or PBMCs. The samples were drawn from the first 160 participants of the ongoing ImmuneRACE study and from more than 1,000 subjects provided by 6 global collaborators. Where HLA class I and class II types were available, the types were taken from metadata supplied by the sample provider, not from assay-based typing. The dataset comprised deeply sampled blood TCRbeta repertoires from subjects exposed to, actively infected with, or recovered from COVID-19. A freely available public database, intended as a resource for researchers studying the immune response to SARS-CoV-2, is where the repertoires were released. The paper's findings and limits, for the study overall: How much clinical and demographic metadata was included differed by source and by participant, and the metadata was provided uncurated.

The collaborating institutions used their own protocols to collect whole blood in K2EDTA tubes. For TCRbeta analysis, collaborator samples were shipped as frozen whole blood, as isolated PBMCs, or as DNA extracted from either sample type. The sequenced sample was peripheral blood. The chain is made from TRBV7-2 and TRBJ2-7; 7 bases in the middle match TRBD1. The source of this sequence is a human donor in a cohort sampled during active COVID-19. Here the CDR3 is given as CASSLDRRTYEQYF. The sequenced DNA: TGTGCCAGCAGCTTGGACAGGAGAACCTACGAGCAGTACTTC.